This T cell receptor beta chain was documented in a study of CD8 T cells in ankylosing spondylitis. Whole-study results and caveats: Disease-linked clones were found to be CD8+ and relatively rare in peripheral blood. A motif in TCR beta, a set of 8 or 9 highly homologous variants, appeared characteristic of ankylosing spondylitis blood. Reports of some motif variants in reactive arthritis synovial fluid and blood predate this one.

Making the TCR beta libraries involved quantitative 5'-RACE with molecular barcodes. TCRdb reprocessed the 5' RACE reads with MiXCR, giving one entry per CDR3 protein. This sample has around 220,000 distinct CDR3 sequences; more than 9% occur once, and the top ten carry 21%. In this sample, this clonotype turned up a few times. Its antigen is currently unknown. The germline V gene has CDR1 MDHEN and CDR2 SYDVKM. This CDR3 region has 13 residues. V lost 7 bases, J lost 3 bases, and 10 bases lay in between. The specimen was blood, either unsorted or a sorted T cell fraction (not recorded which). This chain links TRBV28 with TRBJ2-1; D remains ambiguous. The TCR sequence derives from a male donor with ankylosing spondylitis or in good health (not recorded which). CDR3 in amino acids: CASNFGSYNEQFF. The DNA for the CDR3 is TGTGCCAGCAATTTTGGCAGCTACAATGAGCAGTTCTTC.